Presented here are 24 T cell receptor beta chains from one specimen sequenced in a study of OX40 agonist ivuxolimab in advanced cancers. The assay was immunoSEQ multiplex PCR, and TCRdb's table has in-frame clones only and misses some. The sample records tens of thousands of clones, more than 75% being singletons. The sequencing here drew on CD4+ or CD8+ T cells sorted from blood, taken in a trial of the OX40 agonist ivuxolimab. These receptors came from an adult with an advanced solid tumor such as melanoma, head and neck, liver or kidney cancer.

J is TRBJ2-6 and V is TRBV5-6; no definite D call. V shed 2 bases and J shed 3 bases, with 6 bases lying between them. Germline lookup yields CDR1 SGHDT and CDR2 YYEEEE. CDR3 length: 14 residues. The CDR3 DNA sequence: TGTGCCAGCAGCTTTATGGTTGGGGCCAACGTCCTGACTTTC. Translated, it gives CASSFMVGANVLTF. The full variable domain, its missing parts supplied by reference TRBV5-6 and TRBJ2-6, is DAGVTQSPTHLIKTRGQQVTLRCSPKSGHDTVSWYQQALGQGPQFIFQYYEEEERQRGNFPDRFSGHQFPNYSSELNVNALLLGDSALYLCASSFMVGANVLTFGAGSRLTVL.

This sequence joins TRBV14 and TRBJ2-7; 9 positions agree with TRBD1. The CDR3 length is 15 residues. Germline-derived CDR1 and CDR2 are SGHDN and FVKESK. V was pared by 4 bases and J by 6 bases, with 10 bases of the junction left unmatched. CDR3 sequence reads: CASSRGTGSWLEQYF. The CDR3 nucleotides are TGTGCCAGCAGCCGAGGGACAGGGAGTTGGCTCGAGCAGTACTTC.

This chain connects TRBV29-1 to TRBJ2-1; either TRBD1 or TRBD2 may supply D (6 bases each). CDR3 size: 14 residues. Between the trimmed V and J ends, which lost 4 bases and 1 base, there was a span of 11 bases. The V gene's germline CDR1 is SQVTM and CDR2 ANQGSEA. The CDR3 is CSVGGALSYNEQFF. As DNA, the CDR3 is TGCAGCGTTGGGGGGGCCCTTTCCTACAATGAGCAGTTCTTC.

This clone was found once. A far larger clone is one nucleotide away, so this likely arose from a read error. The CDR3: CASRQGTGTGYEQYF. CDR3 DNA sequence: TGTGCCAGCAGGCAGGGGACGGGTACGGGGTACGAGCAGTACTTC. The chain uses TRBV13 and TRBJ2-5, with D possibly being TRBD1 (6 bases). The last part of the DNA fits TRBJ2-7 better; the J call may be wrong. This CDR3 region has 15 residues. Germline CDR1 and CDR2: PRHDT and FYEKMQ (reference sequence).

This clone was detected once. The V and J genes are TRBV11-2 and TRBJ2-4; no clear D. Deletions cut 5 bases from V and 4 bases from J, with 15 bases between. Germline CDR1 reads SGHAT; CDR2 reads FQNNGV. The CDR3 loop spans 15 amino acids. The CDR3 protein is CASSEGVDGKNIQYF. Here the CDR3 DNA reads TGTGCCAGCAGCGAAGGTGTTGACGGTAAAAACATTCAGTACTTC.

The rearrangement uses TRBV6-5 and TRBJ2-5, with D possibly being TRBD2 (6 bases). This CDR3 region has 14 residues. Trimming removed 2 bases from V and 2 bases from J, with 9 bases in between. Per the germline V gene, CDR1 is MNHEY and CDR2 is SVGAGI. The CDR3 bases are TGTGCCAGCAGTTACGTGGCGGGACAAGAGACCCAGTACTTC. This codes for CASSYVAGQETQYF.

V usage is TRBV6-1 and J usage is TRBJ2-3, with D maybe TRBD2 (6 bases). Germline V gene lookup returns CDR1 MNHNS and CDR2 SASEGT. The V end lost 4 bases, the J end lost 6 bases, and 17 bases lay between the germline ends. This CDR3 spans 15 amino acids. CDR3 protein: CASSVAGRSWDTQYF. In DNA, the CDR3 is TGTGCCAGCAGTGTTGCGGGACGAAGTTGGGATACGCAGTATTTT.

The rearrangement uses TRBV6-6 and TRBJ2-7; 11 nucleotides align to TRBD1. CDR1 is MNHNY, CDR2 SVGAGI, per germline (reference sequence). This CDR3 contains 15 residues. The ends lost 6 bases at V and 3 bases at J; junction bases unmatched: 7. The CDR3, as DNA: TGTGCCAGCAGCACTGTCGGGACAGGGGGCTACGAGCAGTACTTC. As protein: CASSTVGTGGYEQYF.

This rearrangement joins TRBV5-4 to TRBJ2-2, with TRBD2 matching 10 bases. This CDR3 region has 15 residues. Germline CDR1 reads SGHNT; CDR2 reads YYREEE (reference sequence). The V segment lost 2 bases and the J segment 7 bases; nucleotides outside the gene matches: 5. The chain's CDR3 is CASSFKRGGRGELFF. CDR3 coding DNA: TGTGCCAGCAGCTTTAAGCGGGGGGGCCGCGGGGAGCTGTTTTTT.

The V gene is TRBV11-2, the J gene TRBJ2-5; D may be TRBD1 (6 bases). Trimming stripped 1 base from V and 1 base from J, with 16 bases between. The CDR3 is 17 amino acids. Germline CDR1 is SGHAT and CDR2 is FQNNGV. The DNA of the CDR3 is TGTGCCAGCAGCTTAGGCCCGGCAGGGGACCTCCAAGAGACCCAGTACTTC. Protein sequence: CASSLGPAGDLQETQYF.

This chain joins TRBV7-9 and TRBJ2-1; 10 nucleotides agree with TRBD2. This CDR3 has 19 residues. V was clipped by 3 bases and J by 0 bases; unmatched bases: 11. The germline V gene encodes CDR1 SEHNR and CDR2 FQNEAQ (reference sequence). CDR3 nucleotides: TGTGCCAGCAGCTTTCCACTAGCGGGATCGGCCTACTCCTACAATGAGCAGTTCTTC. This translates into CASSFPLAGSAYSYNEQFF.

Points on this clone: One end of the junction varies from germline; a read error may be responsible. The CDR3 bases are TGTGCCAGTAGTTTAGGGGGAGGGAGTGAGCAGTTCTTC. Translated, it gives CASSLGGGSEQFF. The J gene is TRBJ2-1, the V gene TRBV28; possible D gene TRBD2, 7 bases. The CDR3 sequence is 13 residues long. Germline V gene sequence: CDR1 MDHEN, CDR2 SYDVKM.

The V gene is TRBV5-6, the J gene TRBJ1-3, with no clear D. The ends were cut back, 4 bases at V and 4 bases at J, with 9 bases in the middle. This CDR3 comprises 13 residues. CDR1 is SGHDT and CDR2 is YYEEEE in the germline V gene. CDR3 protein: CASSLGSGNTIYF. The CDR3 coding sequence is TGTGCCAGCAGCCTGGGGAGCGGAAACACCATATATTTT.

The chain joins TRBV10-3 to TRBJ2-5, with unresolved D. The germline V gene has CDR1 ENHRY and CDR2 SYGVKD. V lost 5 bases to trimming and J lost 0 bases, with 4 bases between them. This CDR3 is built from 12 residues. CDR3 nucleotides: TGTGCCATCAGTCCAGACCAAGAGACCCAGTACTTC. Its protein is CAISPDQETQYF.

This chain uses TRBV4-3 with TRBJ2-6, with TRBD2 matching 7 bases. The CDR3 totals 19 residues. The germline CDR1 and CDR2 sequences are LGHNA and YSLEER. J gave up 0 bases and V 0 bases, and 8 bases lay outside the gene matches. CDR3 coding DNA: TGCGCCAGCAGCCAAGACGCGGCGGGGGTCATCTCTGGGGCCAACGTCCTGACTTTC. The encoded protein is CASSQDAAGVISGANVLTF.

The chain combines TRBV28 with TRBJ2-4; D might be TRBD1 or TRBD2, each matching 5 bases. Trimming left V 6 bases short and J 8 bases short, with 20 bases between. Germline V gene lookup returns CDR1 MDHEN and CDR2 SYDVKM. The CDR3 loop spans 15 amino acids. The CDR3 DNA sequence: TGTGCCAGCAGCGAGGGAGTATCGTTGGGGGACATTCAGTACTTC. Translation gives CASSEGVSLGDIQYF. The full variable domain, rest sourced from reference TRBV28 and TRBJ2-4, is DVKVTQSSRYLVKRTGEKVFLECVQDMDHENMFWYRQDPGLGLRLIYFSYDVKMKEKGDIPEGYSVSREKKERFSLILESASTNQTSMYLCASSEGVSLGDIQYFGAGTRLSVL.

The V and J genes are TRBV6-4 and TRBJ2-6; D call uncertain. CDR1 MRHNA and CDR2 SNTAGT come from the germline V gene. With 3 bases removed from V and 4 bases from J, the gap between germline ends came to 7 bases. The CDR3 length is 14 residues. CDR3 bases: TGTGCCAGCAGTGAAAATACGGGGGCCAACGTCCTGACTTTC. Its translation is CASSENTGANVLTF.

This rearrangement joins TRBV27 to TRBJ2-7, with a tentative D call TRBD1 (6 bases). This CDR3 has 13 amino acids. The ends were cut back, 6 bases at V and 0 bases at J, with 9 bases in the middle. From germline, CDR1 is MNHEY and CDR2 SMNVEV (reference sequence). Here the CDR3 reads CASREQGSYEQYF. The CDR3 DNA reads TGTGCCAGCAGAGAACAGGGCTCCTACGAGCAGTACTTC.

The CDR3 sequence is CATRKGRLPTVHNEQFF. CDR3 nucleotide sequence: TGTGCCACCAGGAAGGGACGACTCCCAACAGTCCACAATGAGCAGTTCTTC. This chain connects TRBV15 to TRBJ2-1; D is perhaps TRBD1 or TRBD2 (5 bases each). Germline values: CDR1 LNHNV, CDR2 YYDKDF (reference sequence). V was shortened by 6 bases and J by 5 bases, with 23 bases between the two germline ends. The CDR3 runs 17 residues.

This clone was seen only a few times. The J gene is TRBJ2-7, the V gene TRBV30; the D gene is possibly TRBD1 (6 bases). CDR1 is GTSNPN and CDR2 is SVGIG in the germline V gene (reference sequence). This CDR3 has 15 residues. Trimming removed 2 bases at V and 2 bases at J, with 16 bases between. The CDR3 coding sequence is TGTGCCTGGAGTTCGGAAGACAGGTCACCCTACGAGCAGTACTTC. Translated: CAWSSEDRSPYEQYF.

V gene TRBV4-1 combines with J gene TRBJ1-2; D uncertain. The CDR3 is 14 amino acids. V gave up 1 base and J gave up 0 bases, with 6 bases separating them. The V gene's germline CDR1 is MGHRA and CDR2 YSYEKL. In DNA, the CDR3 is TGCGCCAGCAGCCAAGTCAACACTAACTATGGCTACACCTTC. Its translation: CASSQVNTNYGYTF.

The CDR3 sequence is CASSAGLGYEQYF. The CDR3 DNA reads as TGTGCCAGCAGCGCAGGATTAGGCTACGAGCAGTACTTC. The chain recombines TRBV5-6 with TRBJ2-7; D unclear. V dropped 4 bases and J dropped 3 bases, with 11 bases sitting between them. Germline values: CDR1 SGHDT, CDR2 YYEEEE. The CDR3 runs to 13 residues.

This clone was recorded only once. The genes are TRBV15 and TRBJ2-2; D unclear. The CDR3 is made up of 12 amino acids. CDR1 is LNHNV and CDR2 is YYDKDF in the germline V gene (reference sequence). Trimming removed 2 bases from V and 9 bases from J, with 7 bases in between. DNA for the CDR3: TGTGCCACCAGCAGACAACACAGGGAGCTGTTTTTT. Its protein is CATSRQHRELFF.

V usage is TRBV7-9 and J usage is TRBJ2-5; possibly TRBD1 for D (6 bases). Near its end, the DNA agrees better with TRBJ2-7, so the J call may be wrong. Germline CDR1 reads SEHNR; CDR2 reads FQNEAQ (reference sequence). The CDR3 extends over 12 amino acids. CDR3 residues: CASSFTGNEQYF. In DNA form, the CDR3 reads TGTGCCAGCAGCTTTACAGGGAACGAGCAGTACTTC.